Each of the 23 T cell receptor beta chains below was sequenced from the same sample in a study of identifying expanded T cells in peripheral blood. Profiling relied on immunoSEQ multiplex PCR, and the TCRdb table lists in-frame clones only, not all of them. The table has some 80,000 clones, 70% to 90% seen once. Sequenced sample: blood. These receptors came from a person aged 18 to 75 in good health.

The V call is TRBV7-9, the J call TRBJ1-2, with a weak D call TRBD1 (6 bases). CDR1 is SEHNR and CDR2 is FQNEAQ in the germline V gene (reference sequence). This CDR3 region has 11 residues. DNA of the CDR3: TGTGCTAAGGGGGGCGTAGATGGCTACACCTTC. Encoded protein: CAKGGVDGYTF.

This clone was seen a handful of times. The J gene is TRBJ2-7, the V gene TRBV6-1; 13 bases match TRBD2. The trim removed 4 bases at V and 2 bases at J, leaving 11 bases unmatched. Germline loops: CDR1 MNHNS, CDR2 SASEGT. CDR3 length: 18 residues. The CDR3 reads CASSGRSGTSGTPYEQYF. CDR3 DNA: TGTGCCAGCAGTGGGAGATCCGGGACTAGCGGGACCCCCTACGAGCAGTACTTC.

The genes are TRBV19 and TRBJ1-2, with D uncertain. The CDR3 loop spans 13 amino acids. Germline V gives CDR1 LNHDA, CDR2 SQIVND (reference sequence). Trimming stripped 5 bases from V and 8 bases from J, with 15 bases between. CDR3 sequence: CASSRPAVKGYTF. CDR3 DNA: TGTGCCAGTAGTCGGCCCGCCGTTAAGGGCTACACCTTC.

The chain links TRBV7-2 to TRBJ1-1; 8 bases match TRBD1. There are 16 residues in the CDR3. CDR1 is SGHTA, CDR2 FQGNSA, per germline. V shed 2 bases, J shed 4 bases, and the junction held 9 bases outside the gene matches. This chain's CDR3 is CASSLQGAWLSTEAFF. The CDR3 coding sequence is TGTGCCAGCAGCTTACAGGGGGCATGGCTGAGCACTGAAGCTTTCTTT.

This chain links TRBV2 with TRBJ1-2; 9 bases map to TRBD1. The CDR3 is 14 amino acids. The V and J ends lost 6 bases and 5 bases, in that order; junction bases with no gene match: 7. CDR1 is SNHLY, CDR2 FYNNEI, per germline. The CDR3 spells CASSEDRGGYGYTF. As DNA, the CDR3 is TGTGCCAGCAGCGAGGACAGGGGAGGATATGGCTACACCTTC. The whole variable domain, remainder taken from reference TRBV2 and TRBJ1-2, is EPEVTQTPSHQVTQMGQEVILRCVPISNHLYFYWYRQILGQKVEFLVSFYNNEISEKSEIFDDQFSVERPDGSNFTLKIRSTKLEDSAMYFCASSEDRGGYGYTFGSGTRLTVV.

This chain links TRBV5-5 with TRBJ2-7; D may be TRBD2 (5 bases). Trimming left V 5 bases short and J 0 bases short, with 18 bases between. This CDR3 is built from 16 residues. The V gene's germline CDR1 is SGHKS and CDR2 YYEKEE (reference sequence). The CDR3 loop reads CASSTDGPTSSYEQYF. The DNA of the CDR3 is TGTGCCAGCAGTACGGACGGTCCAACTAGCTCCTACGAGCAGTACTTC.

This clone appeared a few times. The chain recombines TRBV4-1 with TRBJ1-5; a possible D gene is TRBD1 (6 bases). Trimming cost V 1 base and J 2 bases, with 9 bases left between them. From germline, CDR1 is MGHRA and CDR2 YSYEKL. This CDR3 is 15 amino acids long. CDR3 sequence reads: CASSQGRQGNQPQHF. Here the CDR3 DNA reads TGCGCCAGCAGCCAAGGACGACAGGGCAATCAGCCCCAGCATTTT.

J is TRBJ2-7 and V is TRBV4-1; the match to TRBD1 covers 8 bases. There are 15 residues in the CDR3. Per the germline V gene, CDR1 is MGHRA and CDR2 is YSYEKL. Trimming at V came to 4 bases and at J to 2 bases, leaving 7 bases not matched to a gene. In DNA form, the CDR3 reads TGCGCCAGCAGCCGTGACGACAGGGGTACCTACGAGCAGTACTTC. Protein product: CASSRDDRGTYEQYF.

The CDR3 region is CASSRDRGPNTEAFF. The CDR3 DNA reads TGTGCCAGCAGTCGGGACAGGGGGCCGAACACTGAAGCTTTCTTT. This chain connects TRBV27 to TRBJ1-1; TRBD1 aligns across 12 bases. This CDR3 region has 15 residues. From germline, CDR1 is MNHEY and CDR2 SMNVEV (reference sequence). With V trimmed by 5 bases and J by 1 base, 2 bases remained unmatched.

The chain couples TRBV25-1 to TRBJ1-4, with D uncertain. V lost 7 bases, J lost 3 bases, and 9 bases lay in between. The CDR3 has 13 residues. CDR1 and CDR2 from the germline V gene are MGHDK and SYGVNS. DNA for the CDR3: TGTGCCAGCAAGGAGGCGTCTAATGAAAAACTGTTTTTT. Amino acid sequence: CASKEASNEKLFF.

The chain employs TRBV25-1 and TRBJ2-3; the D gene could be TRBD1 or TRBD2 (5 bases each). CDR1 is MGHDK and CDR2 is SYGVNS in the germline V gene. V was trimmed by 6 bases and J by 1 base, leaving 17 bases between them. The CDR3 totals 16 residues. CDR3 bases: TGTGCCAGCAGCGCCCGCTCGAGGGGTGGCACAGATACGCAGTATTTT. Amino acids: CASSARSRGGTDTQYF.

This sequence joins TRBV7-9 and TRBJ1-1; maybe TRBD1 (6 bases). V was cut by 1 base and J by 3 bases, with 12 bases left in between. The CDR3 spans 15 residues. Germline loops: CDR1 SEHNR, CDR2 FQNEAQ (reference sequence). The CDR3 spells CASSLEGVGDTEAFF. The CDR3 coding sequence is TGTGCCAGCAGCTTAGAGGGGGTGGGAGACACTGAAGCTTTCTTT.

This clone was observed once. The chain recombines TRBV2 with TRBJ1-3; D is perhaps TRBD1 (5 bases). Looked up from germline, CDR1 is SNHLY and CDR2 is FYNNEI. The ends were cut back, 7 bases at V and 2 bases at J, with 15 bases in the middle. This CDR3 region has 15 residues. CDR3 coding DNA: TGTGCCAGCATTCCCGAGGTGGGGGCTGGAAACACCATATATTTT. Its translation is CASIPEVGAGNTIYF.

In DNA, the CDR3 is TGCGCCAGCCGACCGGGACATAGCAATCAGCCCCAGCATTTT. It translates to CASRPGHSNQPQHF. The chain is built from TRBV10-2 and TRBJ1-5, with D tentatively TRBD1 (6 bases). CDR1 WSHSY and CDR2 SAAADI come from the germline V gene. This CDR3 region has 14 residues. The V end lost 8 bases, the J end lost 0 bases, and 11 bases lay between the germline ends.

The chain combines TRBV9 with TRBJ1-2; tentatively, D is TRBD1 (5 bases). Trimming took 0 bases from V and 0 from J, leaving 9 bases between them. The CDR3 consists of 15 residues. Germline V gene data show CDR1 as SGDLS and CDR2 as YYNGEE. DNA for the CDR3: TGTGCCAGCAGCGTAGGAGGGGCCGCTAACTATGGCTACACCTTC. It specifies CASSVGGAANYGYTF. Looking up the rest from reference TRBV9 and TRBJ1-2 gives the full variable domain: DSGVTQTPKHLITATGQRVTLRCSPRSGDLSVYWYQQSLDQGLQFLIQYYNGEERAKGNILERFSAQQFPDLHSELNLSSLELGDSALYFCASSVGGAANYGYTFGSGTRLTVV.

The chain uses TRBV11-2 and TRBJ2-3, with a tentative D call TRBD1 (7 bases). This CDR3 contains 14 residues. The germline V and J ends were trimmed by 1 base and 6 bases, with 11 bases remaining between them. CDR1 SGHAT and CDR2 FQNNGV come from the germline V gene. DNA for the CDR3: TGTGCCAGCAGCTTAGCCAGGGGGAGGGATACGCAGTATTTT. It yields the protein CASSLARGRDTQYF.

DNA for the CDR3: TGTGCCACCAGCACAGGACAGAAGGCTGGCTACACCTTC. It yields the protein CATSTGQKAGYTF. This chain uses TRBV15 with TRBJ1-2, with a weak D call TRBD1 (6 bases). The CDR3 sequence is 13 residues long. Germline V lookup: CDR1 LNHNV, CDR2 YYDKDF (reference sequence). Deletions cut 4 bases from V and 7 bases from J, with 13 bases between.

V usage is TRBV13 and J usage is TRBJ2-1, with 8 nucleotides matching TRBD1. Trimming at V came to 0 bases and at J to 7 bases, leaving 14 bases not matched to a gene. The CDR3 consists of 18 residues. Germline CDR1 is PRHDT and CDR2 is FYEKMQ (reference sequence). The CDR3 reads CASSLGFGGQGALNEQFF. The DNA of the CDR3 is TGTGCCAGCAGCTTAGGTTTTGGCGGACAGGGAGCCCTTAATGAGCAGTTCTTC.

This clone showed up just once. The chain carries TRBV6-1 and TRBJ2-6; D may be TRBD1 (5 bases). Germline lookup yields CDR1 MNHNS and CDR2 SASEGT. The CDR3 runs to 15 residues. The V end lost 4 bases, the J end lost 0 bases, and 7 bases lay between the germline ends. The CDR3 DNA reads TGTGCCAGCAGTGCAGGGTTCTCTGGGGCCAACGTCCTGACTTTC. Translated, it gives CASSAGFSGANVLTF.

The V gene is TRBV19, the J gene TRBJ1-3; no firm D call. The V and J ends lost 3 bases and 4 bases respectively, with 13 bases between them. The CDR3 covers 15 residues. Germline V gene data show CDR1 as LNHDA and CDR2 as SQIVND (reference sequence). CDR3 coding DNA: TGTGCCAGTAGTATCCCATCGGTATTCGGAAACACCATATATTTT. Residues: CASSIPSVFGNTIYF.

This chain uses TRBV30 with TRBJ2-7; 9 nucleotides match TRBD1. V was pared by 6 bases and J by 6 bases, with 12 bases of the junction left unmatched. This CDR3 is built from 14 residues. Germline loops: CDR1 GTSNPN, CDR2 SVGIG (reference sequence). CDR3 residues: CACRQGVGGSEQYF. The DNA for the CDR3 is TGTGCCTGTAGACAGGGGGTAGGGGGAAGCGAGCAGTACTTC.

V is TRBV2 and J is TRBJ2-3; unclear D gene. The CDR3 spans 12 residues. Trimming took off 3 bases at V and 6 bases at J, with 7 bases between the two ends. The V gene's germline CDR1 is SNHLY and CDR2 FYNNEI. CDR3 nucleotide sequence: TGTGCCAGCAGTGATCCCGGGGATACGCAGTATTTT. Translation: CASSDPGDTQYF.

The chain is built from TRBV9 and TRBJ2-7; unclear D gene. Germline V gene lookup returns CDR1 SGDLS and CDR2 YYNGEE. There are 14 residues in the CDR3. The V and J ends lost 0 bases and 1 base respectively, with 8 bases between them. This CDR3 reads CASSVAPISYEQYF. The CDR3 region has the DNA TGTGCCAGCAGCGTAGCGCCTATATCCTACGAGCAGTACTTC.